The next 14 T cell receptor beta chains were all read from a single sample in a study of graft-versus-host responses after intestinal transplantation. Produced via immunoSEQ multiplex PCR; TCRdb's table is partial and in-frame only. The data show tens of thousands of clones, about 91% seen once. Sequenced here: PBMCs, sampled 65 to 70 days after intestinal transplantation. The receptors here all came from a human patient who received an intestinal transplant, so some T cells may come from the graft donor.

The CDR3 is CASSETGSGANVLTF. The CDR3, as DNA: TGTGCCAGCAGTGAAACAGGCTCTGGGGCCAACGTCCTGACTTTC. This chain uses TRBV6-4 with TRBJ2-6; TRBD1 is a possible D gene (5 bases). The CDR3 sequence is 15 residues long. Germline V gene data show CDR1 as MRHNA and CDR2 as SNTAGT. Trimming removed 3 bases from V and 0 bases from J, with 6 bases in between.

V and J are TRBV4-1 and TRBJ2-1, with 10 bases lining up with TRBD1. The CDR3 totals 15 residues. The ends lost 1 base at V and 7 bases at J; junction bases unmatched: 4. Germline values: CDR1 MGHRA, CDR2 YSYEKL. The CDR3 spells CASSQAGTGENEQFF. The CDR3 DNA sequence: TGCGCCAGCAGCCAAGCCGGGACAGGGGAGAATGAGCAGTTCTTC.

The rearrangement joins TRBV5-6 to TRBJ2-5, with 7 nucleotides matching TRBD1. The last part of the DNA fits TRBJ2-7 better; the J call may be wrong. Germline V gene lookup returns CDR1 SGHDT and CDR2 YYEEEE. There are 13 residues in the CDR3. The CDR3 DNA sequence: TGTGCCAGCAGCATAGGACAGGACTACGAGCAGTACTTC. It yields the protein CASSIGQDYEQYF.

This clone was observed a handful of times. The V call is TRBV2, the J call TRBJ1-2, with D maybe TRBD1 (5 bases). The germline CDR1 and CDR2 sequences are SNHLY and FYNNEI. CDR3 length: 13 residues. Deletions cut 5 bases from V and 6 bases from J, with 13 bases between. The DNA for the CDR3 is TGTGCCAGCAGTCCCGGGACGGCAGATGGCTACACCTTC. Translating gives CASSPGTADGYTF.

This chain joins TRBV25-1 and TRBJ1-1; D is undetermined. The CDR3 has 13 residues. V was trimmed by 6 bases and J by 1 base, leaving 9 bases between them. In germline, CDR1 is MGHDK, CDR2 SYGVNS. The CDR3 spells CASRAGRNTEAFF. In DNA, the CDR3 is TGTGCCAGCAGAGCGGGCCGGAACACTGAAGCTTTCTTT.

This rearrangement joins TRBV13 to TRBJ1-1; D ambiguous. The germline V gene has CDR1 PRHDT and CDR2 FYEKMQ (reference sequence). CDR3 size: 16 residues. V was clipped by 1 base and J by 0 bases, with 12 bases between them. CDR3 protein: CASSLVGFGVNTEAFF. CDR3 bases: TGTGCCAGCAGCTTAGTCGGCTTTGGAGTGAACACTGAAGCTTTCTTT.

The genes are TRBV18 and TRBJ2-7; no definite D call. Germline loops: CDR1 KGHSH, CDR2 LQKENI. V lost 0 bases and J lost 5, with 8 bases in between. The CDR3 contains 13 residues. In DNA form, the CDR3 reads TGTGCCAGCTCACCACCTGCAGATAACGAGCAGTACTTC. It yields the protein CASSPPADNEQYF.

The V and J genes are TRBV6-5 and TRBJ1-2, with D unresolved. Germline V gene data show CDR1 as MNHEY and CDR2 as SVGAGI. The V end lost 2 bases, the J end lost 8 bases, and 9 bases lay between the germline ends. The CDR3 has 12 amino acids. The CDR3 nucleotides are TGTGCCAGCAGTTACGGGGATTTAGGCTACACCTTC. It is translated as CASSYGDLGYTF.

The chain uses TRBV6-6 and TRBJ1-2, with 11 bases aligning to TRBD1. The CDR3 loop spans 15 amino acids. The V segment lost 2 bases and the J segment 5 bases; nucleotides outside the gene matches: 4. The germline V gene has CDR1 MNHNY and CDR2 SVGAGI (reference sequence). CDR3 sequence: CASSYIGQGAYGYTF. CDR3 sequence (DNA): TGTGCCAGCAGTTACATCGGACAGGGGGCTTATGGCTACACCTTC.

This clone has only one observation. Here the CDR3 reads CASGPRRGHDYGYTF. As DNA, the CDR3 is TGTGCTAGTGGTCCCCGCAGGGGGCATGACTATGGCTACACCTTC. This chain links TRBV12-5 with TRBJ1-2; TRBD1 agrees at 8 bases. Unmatched junction bases numbered 8, after V lost 5 bases and J lost 3 bases. This CDR3 is built from 15 residues. Germline CDR1 and CDR2: LGHNT and FRNRAP. Together with reference TRBV12-5 and TRBJ1-2, the CDR3 gives the full variable domain: DARVTQTPRHKVTEMGQEVTMRCQPILGHNTVFWYRQTMMQGLELLAYFRNRAPLDDSGMPKDRFSAEMPDATLATLKIQPSEPRDSAVYFCASGPRRGHDYGYTFGSGTRLTVV.

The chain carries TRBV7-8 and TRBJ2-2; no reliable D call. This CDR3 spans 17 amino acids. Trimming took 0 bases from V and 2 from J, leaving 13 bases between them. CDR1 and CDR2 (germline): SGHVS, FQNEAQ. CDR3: CASSLASQDENTGELFF. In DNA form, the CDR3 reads TGTGCCAGCAGCTTAGCCAGCCAGGACGAAAACACCGGGGAGCTGTTTTTT.

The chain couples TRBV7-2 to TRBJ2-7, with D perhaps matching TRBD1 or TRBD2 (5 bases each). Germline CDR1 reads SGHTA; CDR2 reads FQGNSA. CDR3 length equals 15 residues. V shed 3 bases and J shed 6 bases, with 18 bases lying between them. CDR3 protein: CASSFLPGPPTEQYF. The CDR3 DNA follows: TGTGCCAGCAGCTTCCTCCCGGGACCCCCAACCGAGCAGTACTTC. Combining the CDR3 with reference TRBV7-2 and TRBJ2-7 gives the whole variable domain GAGVSQSPSNKVTEKGKDVELRCDPISGHTALYWYRQSLGQGLEFLIYFQGNSAPDKSGLPSDRFSAERTGGSVSTLTIQRTQQEDSAVYLCASSFLPGPPTEQYFGPGTRLTVT.

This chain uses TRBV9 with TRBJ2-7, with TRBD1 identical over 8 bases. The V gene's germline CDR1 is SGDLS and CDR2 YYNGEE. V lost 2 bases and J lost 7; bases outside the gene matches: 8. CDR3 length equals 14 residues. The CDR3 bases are TGTGCCAGCAGCGTGCAGGGGGCGAGCGGGGAGCAGTACTTC. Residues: CASSVQGASGEQYF. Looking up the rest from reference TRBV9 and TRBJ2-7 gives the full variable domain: DSGVTQTPKHLITATGQRVTLRCSPRSGDLSVYWYQQSLDQGLQFLIQYYNGEERAKGNILERFSAQQFPDLHSELNLSSLELGDSALYFCASSVQGASGEQYFGPGTRLTVT.

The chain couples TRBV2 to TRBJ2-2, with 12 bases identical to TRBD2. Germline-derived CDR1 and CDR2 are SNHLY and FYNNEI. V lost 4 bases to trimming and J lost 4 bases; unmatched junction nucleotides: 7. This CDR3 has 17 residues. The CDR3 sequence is CASSARLAGALTGELFF. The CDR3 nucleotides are TGTGCCAGCAGTGCCCGACTAGCGGGGGCCCTCACCGGGGAGCTGTTTTTT.